The 26 T cell receptor beta chains in this list originate from one sample, sequenced in a study of OX40 agonist ivuxolimab in advanced cancers. Clones were sequenced by immunoSEQ multiplex PCR, and TCRdb holds only the in-frame ones, with some missing. The table shows some 98,000 clones, with about nine tenths occurring only once. The sequences come from CD4+ or CD8+ T cells sorted from blood, collected in a trial of the OX40 agonist ivuxolimab. These receptors came from an adult with an advanced solid tumor such as melanoma, head and neck, liver or kidney cancer.

V usage is TRBV19 and J usage is TRBJ2-3; D perhaps matches TRBD2 (6 bases). There are 16 residues in the CDR3. V was pared by 11 bases and J by 2 bases, with 23 bases between. The V gene's germline CDR1 is LNHDA and CDR2 SQIVND (reference sequence). The chain's CDR3 is CAGVPSAGKLTDTQYF. Here the CDR3 DNA reads TGTGCCGGAGTACCTTCGGCGGGGAAACTCACAGATACGCAGTATTTT.

The chain employs TRBV5-1 and TRBJ2-7; TRBD2 is a possible D gene (5 bases). This CDR3 has 15 amino acids. The germline gives CDR1 SGHRS, CDR2 YFSETQ. V was cut by 3 bases and J by 4 bases, with 17 bases left in between. CDR3 sequence: CASSSIPGKGYEQYF. In DNA form, the CDR3 reads TGCGCCAGCAGCTCCATTCCCGGGAAGGGATACGAGCAGTACTTC. The entire variable domain, with the rest obtained from reference TRBV5-1 and TRBJ2-7, is as follows: KAGVTQTPRYLIKTRGQQVTLSCSPISGHRSVSWYQQTPGQGLQFLFEYFSETQRNKGNFPGRFSGRQFSNSRSEMNVSTLELGDSALYLCASSSIPGKGYEQYFGPGTRLTVT.

This clone showed up just once. V gene TRBV7-8 combines with J gene TRBJ2-3, with D perhaps matching TRBD2 (6 bases). CDR1 SGHVS and CDR2 FQNEAQ come from the germline V gene. The length of the CDR3 is 18 residues. V dropped 0 bases and J dropped 6 bases, with 22 bases sitting between them. The CDR3 spells CASSLALRRERDADTQYF. CDR3 nucleotide sequence: TGTGCCAGCAGCTTAGCGTTACGTCGGGAGAGGGACGCGGATACGCAGTATTTT.

J is TRBJ2-2 and V is TRBV12-5; a possible D gene is TRBD1 (6 bases). Germline lookup yields CDR1 LGHNT and CDR2 FRNRAP. The CDR3 is 15 residues long. V was pared by 3 bases and J by 1 base, with 9 bases between. CDR3 DNA: TGTGCTAGTGGTTTCTCGACAGGGAACACCGGGGAGCTGTTTTTT. Residues: CASGFSTGNTGELFF.

This chain uses TRBV7-3 with TRBJ1-6; tentative D call: TRBD1 (6 bases). Germline V gene sequence: CDR1 SGHTA, CDR2 FQGTGA. The V end lost 5 bases, the J end lost 7 bases, and 15 bases lay between the germline ends. There are 15 residues in the CDR3. Written as DNA, the CDR3 is TGTGCCAGCAGCCCCTTTGGGGGCCCCAATTCACCCCTCCACTTT. Translating gives CASSPFGGPNSPLHF.

The gene calls are TRBV7-3 and TRBJ2-2; D could derive from TRBD1 or TRBD2 (5 bases each). Germline CDR1 SGHTA, CDR2 FQGTGA. The CDR3 covers 15 residues. The germline V and J ends were trimmed by 3 bases and 4 bases, with 12 bases remaining between them. For the CDR3, the DNA is TGTGCCAGCAGCTTGAGAGGGGTCGGCACCGGGGAGCTGTTTTTT. Translation: CASSLRGVGTGELFF.

This chain uses TRBV7-6 with TRBJ1-3; D uncertain. V was cut by 7 bases and J by 1 base, with 17 bases left in between. Germline CDR1 SGHVS, CDR2 FNYEAQ. The CDR3 contains 16 residues. The CDR3 loop is CASTDVSPLSGNTIYF. The CDR3 DNA reads TGTGCCAGCACCGACGTTAGCCCTTTATCTGGAAACACCATATATTTT.

This clone was picked up one time. This chain joins TRBV10-3 and TRBJ1-5, with 9 bases lining up with TRBD1. The CDR3 runs to 17 residues. Germline V gene lookup returns CDR1 ENHRY and CDR2 SYGVKD. V shed 2 bases, J shed 0 bases, and the junction held 5 bases outside the gene matches. DNA of the CDR3: TGTGCCATCAGTGAGGGGACAGGGTTGTATAGCAATCAGCCCCAGCATTTT. Its translation: CAISEGTGLYSNQPQHF.

The genes are TRBV19 and TRBJ2-7; 11 nucleotides align to TRBD2. V lost 1 base, J lost 4 bases, and 3 bases stayed unmatched. The CDR3 is 15 residues long. CDR1 and CDR2 (germline): LNHDA, SQIVND (reference sequence). CDR3 coding DNA: TGTGCCAGTAGTATAGCGGCTAGCGGGGGGTACGAGCAGTACTTC. As protein: CASSIAASGGYEQYF.

This chain uses TRBV14 with TRBJ1-2; 10 nucleotides align to TRBD1. Germline values: CDR1 SGHDN, CDR2 FVKESK. The CDR3 sequence is 14 residues long. V lost 4 bases to trimming and J lost 4 bases; unmatched junction nucleotides: 3. CDR3 region: CASSRDRGLYGYTF. For the CDR3, the DNA is TGTGCCAGCAGCCGGGACAGGGGCCTCTATGGCTACACCTTC.

The sample holds one count of this clone. The chain uses TRBV7-8 and TRBJ2-4, with 9 bases aligning to TRBD1. The CDR3 is made up of 17 amino acids. Germline V lookup: CDR1 SGHVS, CDR2 FQNEAQ. The trim removed 4 bases at V and 4 bases at J, leaving 11 bases unmatched. The CDR3 DNA follows: TGTGCCAGCAGCTACACCGGACAGGGGATGGGAAAAAACATTCAGTACTTC. As protein: CASSYTGQGMGKNIQYF.

This clone was counted only a few times. The V and J genes are TRBV7-8 and TRBJ2-5; 11 bases align to TRBD2. The CDR3 is 20 amino acids. The V gene end was trimmed by 5 bases and the J gene end by 3 bases; junction bases not matched to a gene: 20. Germline V lookup: CDR1 SGHVS, CDR2 FQNEAQ. CDR3 sequence (DNA): TGTGCCAGCAGCCCCGAGGGGACTAGCGGACCCTTAGGAAGGAAAGAGACCCAGTACTTC. Protein sequence: CASSPEGTSGPLGRKETQYF.

The rearrangement links TRBV18 to TRBJ1-2, with D perhaps TRBD1 (5 bases). The germline V gene has CDR1 KGHSH and CDR2 LQKENI. Trimming took off 3 bases at V and 2 bases at J, with 10 bases between the two ends. CDR3 size: 14 residues. The CDR3 DNA follows: TGTGCCAGCTCACCCTCACAGGAAAACTATGGCTACACCTTC. The encoded protein is CASSPSQENYGYTF.

V usage is TRBV5-1 and J usage is TRBJ2-5, with unresolved D. This CDR3 comprises 14 residues. Germline-derived CDR1 and CDR2 are SGHRS and YFSETQ. The germline V and J ends were trimmed by 0 bases and 2 bases, with 8 bases remaining between them. CDR3 sequence reads: CASSLAVSQETQYF. The CDR3 nucleotides read TGCGCCAGCAGCTTGGCGGTTTCACAAGAGACCCAGTACTTC.

The genes are TRBV5-1 and TRBJ2-7, with a tentative D call TRBD2 (7 bases). V was pared by 2 bases and J by 6 bases, with 18 bases between. This CDR3 has 15 amino acids. In germline, CDR1 is SGHRS, CDR2 YFSETQ. The CDR3 here is CASSFELRGAGEQYF. The CDR3 DNA follows: TGCGCCAGCAGCTTCGAGCTTCGGGGGGCTGGCGAGCAGTACTTC.

The genes are TRBV6-5 and TRBJ2-5; 7 bases align to TRBD1. Germline V lookup: CDR1 MNHEY, CDR2 SVGAGI. The junction had 4 bases not matched to a gene; V was cut back by 4 bases and J by 2 bases. The CDR3 length is 14 residues. This chain's CDR3 is CASSSRDSQETQYF. CDR3 bases: TGTGCCAGCAGTTCCCGGGACAGTCAAGAGACCCAGTACTTC.

The J gene is TRBJ1-1, the V gene TRBV7-9; the D gene is possibly TRBD1 (5 bases). CDR3 length equals 17 residues. The germline gives CDR1 SEHNR, CDR2 FQNEAQ (reference sequence). Trimming left V 5 bases short and J 0 bases short, with 19 bases between. The CDR3 DNA reads TGTGCCAGCAGCCCCGCCCCTCGTGGGGGGGTGAACACTGAAGCTTTCTTT. This codes for CASSPAPRGGVNTEAFF.

The J gene is TRBJ1-5, the V gene TRBV30; 9 bases match TRBD1. V was clipped by 2 bases and J by 4 bases; unmatched bases: 9. The V gene's germline CDR1 is GTSNPN and CDR2 SVGIG (reference sequence). This CDR3 is 16 amino acids long. The CDR3 is CAWSHYRDRENQPQHF. Here the CDR3 DNA reads TGTGCCTGGAGTCACTACCGGGACAGGGAAAATCAGCCCCAGCATTTT.

The gene calls are TRBV6-1 and TRBJ2-5; perhaps TRBD1 as D (6 bases). V was trimmed by 4 bases and J by 3 bases, leaving 21 bases between them. CDR3 length: 17 residues. Germline V CDR1 and CDR2: MNHNS, SASEGT. CDR3 region: CASSGHIRDISEETQYF. CDR3 coding DNA: TGTGCCAGCAGTGGCCATATCCGGGACATCTCCGAAGAGACCCAGTACTTC.

V is TRBV21-1 and J is TRBJ1-2; the table's D call TRBD1 went unverified against the DNA. TRBV21-1 represents a pseudogene. The CDR3 has 13 amino acids. CDR3 nucleotide sequence: TGTGCCAGCACCGATGACAGTAACTATGGCTACACCTTC. Protein product: CASTDDSNYGYTF.

The V call is TRBV12-2, the J call TRBJ1-3; the table calls TRBD1, which could not be checked here. TRBV12-2 represents a pseudogene. The CDR3 loop spans 17 amino acids. The CDR3 spells CASRFQGQPLSGNTIYF. The CDR3 DNA reads TGTGCAAGTCGCTTTCAGGGACAGCCGCTGTCTGGAAACACCATATATTTT.

The V gene is TRBV19, the J gene TRBJ1-5; 9 positions match TRBD1. Germline CDR1 reads LNHDA; CDR2 reads SQIVND (reference sequence). The V segment lost 3 bases and the J segment 6 bases; nucleotides outside the gene matches: 6. There are 15 residues in the CDR3. The CDR3 DNA reads as TGTGCCAGTAGTATCGGGACAGGGCGAGGTCAGCCCCAGCATTTT. Translation gives CASSIGTGRGQPQHF.

This clone appeared once. This sequence joins TRBV5-1 and TRBJ2-2; TRBD2 aligns across 8 bases. J was trimmed by 4 bases and V by 4 bases; bases with no gene match: 3. There are 14 residues in the CDR3. Germline CDR1 is SGHRS and CDR2 is YFSETQ. The CDR3: CASSTGGLTGELFF. The CDR3 DNA is TGCGCCAGCAGCACGGGGGGGCTCACCGGGGAGCTGTTTTTT.

The rearrangement uses TRBV5-6 and TRBJ1-2, with D maybe TRBD1 (5 bases). The V end was cut by 2 bases, the J end by 3 bases, with 8 bases between. Germline-derived CDR1 and CDR2 are SGHDT and YYEEEE. The CDR3 extends over 13 amino acids. CDR3 nucleotide sequence: TGTGCCAGCAGCTTCGGCAGGGACTATGGCTACACCTTC. Its translation is CASSFGRDYGYTF.

The rearrangement uses TRBV18 and TRBJ2-2; D remains unclear. Trimming removed 2 bases at V and 3 bases at J, with 1 base between. The CDR3 sequence is 12 residues long. Germline CDR1 and CDR2: KGHSH and LQKENI. CDR3 in DNA: TGTGCCAGCTCACCATACACCGGGGAGCTGTTTTTT. Amino acids: CASSPYTGELFF.

The CDR3 protein is CASSGEQGYSGNTIYF. In nucleotides, the CDR3 is TGTGCCAGCAGCGGGGAACAGGGGTACTCTGGAAACACCATATATTTT. The rearrangement uses TRBV5-6 and TRBJ1-3, with 7 bases identical to TRBD1. This CDR3 is 16 amino acids long. Germline assignment: CDR1 SGHDT and CDR2 YYEEEE. V lost 4 bases, J lost 0 bases, and 7 bases stayed unmatched. The variable domain in full, with the rest retrieved from reference TRBV5-6 and TRBJ1-3, is DAGVTQSPTHLIKTRGQQVTLRCSPKSGHDTVSWYQQALGQGPQFIFQYYEEEERQRGNFPDRFSGHQFPNYSSELNVNALLLGDSALYLCASSGEQGYSGNTIYFGEGSWLTVV.